This TCR beta chain is drawn from a study of CD8 T cells in ankylosing spondylitis. Overall study results and limits: A subset of motif variants has previously been described in the synovial fluid and blood of reactive arthritis. The authors found the disease-linked clones to be CD8+ and relatively rare in peripheral blood. What appeared characteristic of ankylosing spondylitis blood was a TCR beta motif of seven to nine highly homologous variants.

About this clonotype: Its matching antigen is unknown.

Libraries of TCR beta came from quantitative 5'-RACE with molecular barcodes. TCRdb re-analysed the 5' RACE reads in MiXCR, keeping a single row per CDR3 protein. The sample has hundreds of thousands of distinct CDR3 sequences; approximately 12% are singletons. The germline gives CDR1 SGHVS, CDR2 FQNEAQ. Trimming pared 8 bases from V and 9 bases from J, leaving 18 bases between. This CDR3 is 13 amino acids long. Sequencing was carried out using blood, either unsorted or a sorted T cell fraction (not recorded which). This TCR was recovered from a male donor with ankylosing spondylitis. The chain combines TRBV7-8 with TRBJ2-3, with D possibly being TRBD1 (5 bases). For the CDR3, the DNA is TGTGCCAGCGCCACCAGGGTCCTGTTCACGCAGTATTTT. Protein product: CASATRVLFTQYF.